Given below is one T cell receptor beta chain in context. Antigen specificity is unknown. The data were produced by immunoSEQ multiplex PCR, yet TCRdb's version contains in-frame clones alone and is incomplete. The sample contains some 72,000 clones, about 91% of which appear only once. This specimen comes from a study of T cell responses to AZD1222 COVID-19 vaccine. Findings and limits, study-wide: Regions 160-218 and 743-854 held dominance among vaccine-associated CD4 TCRs, which spanned spike. Clonal diversity may have been underestimated in mostly white British donors. It was only after the peak T cell response that any repertoires were sampled. Only six people who got AZD1222 tested seropositive at baseline.

With 6 bases removed from V and 4 bases from J, the gap between germline ends came to 12 bases. This CDR3 is 13 amino acids long. Germline V CDR1 and CDR2: MNHNY, SVGAGI (reference sequence). The receptor was isolated from an adult in good health. Source: peripheral blood, taken on day 0 of MenACWY control vaccination. The J gene is TRBJ2-5, the V gene TRBV6-6, with D possibly being TRBD2 (6 bases). Here the CDR3 DNA reads TGTGCCAGCAGCCTGCCGGGGGTAGAGACCCAGTACTTC. Translating gives CASSLPGVETQYF.